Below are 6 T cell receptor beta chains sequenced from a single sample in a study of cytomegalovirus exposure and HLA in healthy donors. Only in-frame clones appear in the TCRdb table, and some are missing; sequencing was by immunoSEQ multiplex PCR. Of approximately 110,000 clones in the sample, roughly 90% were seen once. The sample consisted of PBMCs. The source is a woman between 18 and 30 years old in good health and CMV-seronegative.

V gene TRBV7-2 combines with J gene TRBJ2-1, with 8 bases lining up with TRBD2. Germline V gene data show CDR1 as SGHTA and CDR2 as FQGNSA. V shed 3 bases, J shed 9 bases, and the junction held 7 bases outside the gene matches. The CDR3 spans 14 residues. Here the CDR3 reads CASSFPRRGVEQFF. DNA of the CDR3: TGTGCCAGCAGCTTTCCGCGGCGGGGGGTTGAGCAGTTCTTC.

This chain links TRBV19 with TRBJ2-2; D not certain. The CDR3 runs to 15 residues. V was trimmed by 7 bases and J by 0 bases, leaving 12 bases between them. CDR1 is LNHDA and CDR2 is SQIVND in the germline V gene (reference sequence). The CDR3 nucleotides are TGTGCCAGTACCCTAGGCACGACGAACACCGGGGAGCTGTTTTTT. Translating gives CASTLGTTNTGELFF. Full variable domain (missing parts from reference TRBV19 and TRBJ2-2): DGGITQSPKYLFRKEGQNVTLSCEQNLNHDAMYWYRQDPGQGLRLIYYSQIVNDFQKGDIAEGYSVSREKKESFPLTVTSAQKNPTAFYLCASTLGTTNTGELFFGEGSRLTVL.

The CDR3 spells CSVLGGASTDTQYF. In nucleotides, the CDR3 is TGCAGCGTCCTAGGGGGTGCTAGCACAGATACGCAGTATTTT. The chain employs TRBV29-1 and TRBJ2-3, with a possible D match to TRBD1 (6 bases). The CDR3 is made up of 14 amino acids. Trimming cost V 6 bases and J 0 bases, with 13 bases left between them. The germline gives CDR1 SQVTM, CDR2 ANQGSEA.

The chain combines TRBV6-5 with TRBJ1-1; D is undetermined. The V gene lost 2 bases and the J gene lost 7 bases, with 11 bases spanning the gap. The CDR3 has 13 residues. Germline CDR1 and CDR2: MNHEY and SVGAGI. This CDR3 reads CASSYPEGSEAFF. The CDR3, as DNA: TGTGCCAGCAGTTACCCCGAGGGCAGTGAAGCTTTCTTT.

This CDR3 is CASSLDGHGTQYF. In DNA, the CDR3 is TGTGCCAGCAGCTTAGATGGCCATGGGACCCAGTACTTC. The chain recombines TRBV7-2 with TRBJ2-5; D gene uncertain. The ends were cut back, 1 base at V and 7 bases at J, with 10 bases in the middle. This CDR3 is 13 amino acids long. Germline V CDR1 and CDR2: SGHTA, FQGNSA.

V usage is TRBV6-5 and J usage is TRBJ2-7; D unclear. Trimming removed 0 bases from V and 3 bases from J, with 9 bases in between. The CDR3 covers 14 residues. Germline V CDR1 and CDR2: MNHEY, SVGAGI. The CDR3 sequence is CASSYSTPGYEQYF. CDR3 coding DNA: TGTGCCAGCAGTTACTCGACCCCGGGCTACGAGCAGTACTTC.